These 5 T cell receptor beta chains were sequenced from one sample in a study of blood T cell repertoires in COVID-19. Data came from immunoSEQ multiplex PCR; TCRdb stores just in-frame clones and leaves some out. The sample contains around 450,000 clones, around 89% of which appear only once. Specimen: peripheral blood. Source of these receptors: a woman in her twenties or thirties with acute or convalescent COVID-19.

This chain links TRBV19 with TRBJ2-5; 7 bases line up with TRBD1. The trim removed 5 bases at V and 6 bases at J, leaving 9 bases unmatched. CDR3 size: 14 residues. CDR1 is LNHDA, CDR2 SQIVND, per germline (reference sequence). Here the CDR3 reads CASSSDRVEKTQYF. The CDR3 coding sequence is TGTGCCAGTAGTTCCGACAGGGTGGAAAAGACCCAGTACTTC.

The rearrangement links TRBV9 to TRBJ2-3; perhaps TRBD2 as D (5 bases). The CDR3 covers 13 residues. V gave up 4 bases and J gave up 3 bases, with 9 bases separating them. Germline V gene data show CDR1 as SGDLS and CDR2 as YYNGEE. The CDR3 reads CASSPGNTDTQYF. The DNA of the CDR3 is TGTGCCAGCAGCCCGGGGAATACAGATACGCAGTATTTT.

V usage is TRBV2 and J usage is TRBJ1-2; D not resolved. V gave up 10 bases and J gave up 12 bases, with 9 bases separating them. Germline-derived CDR1 and CDR2 are SNHLY and FYNNEI. The CDR3 has 8 amino acids. The CDR3 sequence is CATSVNTF. DNA for the CDR3: TGTGCCACCTCGGTTAACACCTTC.

In DNA form, the CDR3 reads TGTGCCAGCTCCACAGCTAACTCCTACGAGCAGTACTTC. Protein: CASSTANSYEQYF. The V call is TRBV18, the J call TRBJ2-7, with D unresolved. Germline CDR1 is KGHSH and CDR2 is LQKENI. Trimming cost V 6 bases and J 0 bases, with 9 bases left between them. This CDR3 is 13 amino acids long.

This chain links TRBV19 with TRBJ1-6; weak D call: TRBD1 (5 bases). This CDR3 has 13 amino acids. Germline CDR1 reads LNHDA; CDR2 reads SQIVND (reference sequence). Trimming removed 9 bases from V and 9 bases from J, with 15 bases in between. CDR3 coding DNA: TGTGCCAGCCAACAGGAGCTAGGTTCACCCCTCCACTTT. Its translation is CASQQELGSPLHF.